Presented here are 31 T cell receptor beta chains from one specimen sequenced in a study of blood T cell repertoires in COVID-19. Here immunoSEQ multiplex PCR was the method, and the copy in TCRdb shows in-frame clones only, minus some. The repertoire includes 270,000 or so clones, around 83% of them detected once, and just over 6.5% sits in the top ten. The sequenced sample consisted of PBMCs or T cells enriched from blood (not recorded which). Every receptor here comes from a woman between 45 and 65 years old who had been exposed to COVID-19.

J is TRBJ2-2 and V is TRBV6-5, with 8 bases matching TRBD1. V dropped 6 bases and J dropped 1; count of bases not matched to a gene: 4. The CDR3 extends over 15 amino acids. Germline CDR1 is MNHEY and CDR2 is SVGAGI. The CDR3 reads CASRRTGMNTGELFF. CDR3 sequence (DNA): TGTGCCAGCAGACGGACAGGGATGAACACCGGGGAGCTGTTTTTT.

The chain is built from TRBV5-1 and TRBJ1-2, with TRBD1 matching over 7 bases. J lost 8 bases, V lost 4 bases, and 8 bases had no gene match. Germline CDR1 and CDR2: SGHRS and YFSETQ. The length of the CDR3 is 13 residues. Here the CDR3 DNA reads TGCGCCAGCAGCCTAAAGGGGGCGGAGGGCTACACCTTC. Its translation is CASSLKGAEGYTF. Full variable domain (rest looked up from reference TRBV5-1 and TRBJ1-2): KAGVTQTPRYLIKTRGQQVTLSCSPISGHRSVSWYQQTPGQGLQFLFEYFSETQRNKGNFPGRFSGRQFSNSRSEMNVSTLELGDSALYLCASSLKGAEGYTFGSGTRLTVV.

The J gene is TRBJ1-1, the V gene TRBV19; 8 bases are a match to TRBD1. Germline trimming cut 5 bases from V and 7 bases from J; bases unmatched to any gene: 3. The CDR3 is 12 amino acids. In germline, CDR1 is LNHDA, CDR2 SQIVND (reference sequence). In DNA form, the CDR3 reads TGTGCCAGTAGTCAGGGGGCAATTGAAGCTTTCTTT. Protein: CASSQGAIEAFF. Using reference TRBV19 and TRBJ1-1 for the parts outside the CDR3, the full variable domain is DGGITQSPKYLFRKEGQNVTLSCEQNLNHDAMYWYRQDPGQGLRLIYYSQIVNDFQKGDIAEGYSVSREKKESFPLTVTSAQKNPTAFYLCASSQGAIEAFFGQGTRLTVV.

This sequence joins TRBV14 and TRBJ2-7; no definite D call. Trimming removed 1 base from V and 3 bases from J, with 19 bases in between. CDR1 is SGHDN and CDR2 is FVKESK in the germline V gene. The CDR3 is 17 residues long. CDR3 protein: CASSQVPRSASGYEQYF. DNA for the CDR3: TGTGCCAGCAGCCAAGTACCACGTTCTGCTTCGGGCTACGAGCAGTACTTC.

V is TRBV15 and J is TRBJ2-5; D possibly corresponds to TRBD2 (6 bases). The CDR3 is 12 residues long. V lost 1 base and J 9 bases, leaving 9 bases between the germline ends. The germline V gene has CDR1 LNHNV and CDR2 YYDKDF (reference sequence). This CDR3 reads CATSRGWEAQYF. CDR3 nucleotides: TGTGCCACCAGCAGAGGTTGGGAGGCCCAGTACTTC.

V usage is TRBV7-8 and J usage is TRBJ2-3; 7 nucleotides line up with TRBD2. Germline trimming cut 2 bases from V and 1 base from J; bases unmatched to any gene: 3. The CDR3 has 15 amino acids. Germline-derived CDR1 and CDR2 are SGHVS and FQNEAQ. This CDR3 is CASSLLAGRTDTQYF. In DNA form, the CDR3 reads TGTGCCAGCAGCTTATTAGCGGGTCGCACAGATACGCAGTATTTT.

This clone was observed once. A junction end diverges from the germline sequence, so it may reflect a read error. The CDR3 DNA reads as TGTGCCAGCGGGGACAGGGGGCGCGGTGACGGTGGAGACACCATATATTTT. Translation gives CASGDRGRGDGGDTIYF. The chain links TRBV2 to TRBJ1-3, with 12 bases fitting TRBD1. CDR1 is SNHLY, CDR2 FYNNEI, per germline. This CDR3 is 17 amino acids long.

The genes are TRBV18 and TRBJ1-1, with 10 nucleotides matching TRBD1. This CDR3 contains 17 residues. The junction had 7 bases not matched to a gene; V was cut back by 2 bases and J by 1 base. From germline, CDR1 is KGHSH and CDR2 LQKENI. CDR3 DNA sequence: TGTGCCAGCTCACCAGGGGGACAGGGGCTGAGGAACACTGAAGCTTTCTTT. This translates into CASSPGGQGLRNTEAFF.

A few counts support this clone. The CDR3 DNA reads TGTGCCAGCAGTTACTCGAGGCTACTTGGGGCCAACGTCCTGACTTTC. Translation gives CASSYSRLLGANVLTF. This rearrangement joins TRBV6-6 to TRBJ2-6, with D unresolved. Trimming took 0 bases from V and 3 from J, leaving 9 bases between them. CDR3 length: 16 amino acids. Germline loops: CDR1 MNHNY, CDR2 SVGAGI (reference sequence).

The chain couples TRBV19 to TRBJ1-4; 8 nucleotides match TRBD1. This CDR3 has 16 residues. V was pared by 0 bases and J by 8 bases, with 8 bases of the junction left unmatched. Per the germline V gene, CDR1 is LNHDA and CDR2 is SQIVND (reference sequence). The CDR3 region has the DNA TGTGCCAGTAGTATAGATCACAACAGGGGGAGAGAAAAACTGTTTTTT. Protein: CASSIDHNRGREKLFF.

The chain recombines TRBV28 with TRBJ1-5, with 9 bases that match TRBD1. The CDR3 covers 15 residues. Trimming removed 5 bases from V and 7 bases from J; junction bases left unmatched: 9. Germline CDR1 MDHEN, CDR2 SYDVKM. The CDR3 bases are TGTGCCAGCAGTCTCGGACAGGGGAGTTGGCAGCCCCAGCATTTT. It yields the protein CASSLGQGSWQPQHF.

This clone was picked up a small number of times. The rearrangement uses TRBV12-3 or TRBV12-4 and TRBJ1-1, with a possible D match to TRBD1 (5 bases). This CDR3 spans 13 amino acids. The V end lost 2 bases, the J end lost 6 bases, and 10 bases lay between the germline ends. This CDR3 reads CASSLSGIPEAFF. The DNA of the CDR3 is TGTGCCAGCAGTTTATCAGGGATACCTGAAGCTTTCTTT.

Here the CDR3 reads CASSLYRANYGYTF. DNA of the CDR3: TGTGCCAGCAGCTTATACAGGGCCAACTATGGCTACACCTTC. The chain recombines TRBV5-6 with TRBJ1-2; weak D call: TRBD1 (6 bases). In germline, CDR1 is SGHDT, CDR2 YYEEEE. The CDR3 runs 14 residues. V was pared by 2 bases and J by 2 bases, with 10 bases between.

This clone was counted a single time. As DNA, the CDR3 is TGTGCCAGCAGCTATGCCTCCCGGGACACCTACCCCCACGAGCAGTACTTC. Protein: CASSYASRDTYPHEQYF. The V gene is TRBV5-8, the J gene TRBJ2-7; a weak D match, TRBD1 (6 bases). The CDR3 runs to 17 residues. The V end lost 3 bases, the J end lost 5 bases, and 24 bases lay between the germline ends. Germline CDR1 reads SGHTS; CDR2 reads YDEGEE.

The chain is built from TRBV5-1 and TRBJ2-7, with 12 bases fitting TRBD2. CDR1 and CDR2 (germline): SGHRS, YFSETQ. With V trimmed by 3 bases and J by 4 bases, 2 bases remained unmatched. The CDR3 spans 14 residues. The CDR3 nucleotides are TGCGCCAGCAGCTCGACTAGCGGGGGTTACGAGCAGTACTTC. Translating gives CASSSTSGGYEQYF.

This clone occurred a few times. The CDR3 bases are TGTGCCAGCAGCCATGACAGGGGAAATTCACCCCTCCACTTT. This codes for CASSHDRGNSPLHF. The chain is built from TRBV14 and TRBJ1-6, with TRBD1 identical over 8 bases. The trim removed 3 bases at V and 7 bases at J, leaving 2 bases unmatched. Germline CDR1 SGHDN, CDR2 FVKESK. The CDR3 loop spans 14 amino acids. Together with reference TRBV14 and TRBJ1-6, the CDR3 gives the full variable domain: EAGVTQFPSHSVIEKGQTVTLRCDPISGHDNLYWYRRVMGKEIKFLLHFVKESKQDESGMPNNRFLAERTGGTYSTLKVQPAELEDSGVYFCASSHDRGNSPLHFGNGTRLTVT.

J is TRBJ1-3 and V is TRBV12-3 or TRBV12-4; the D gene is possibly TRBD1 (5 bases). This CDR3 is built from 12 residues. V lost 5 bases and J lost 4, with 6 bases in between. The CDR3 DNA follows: TGTGCCAGCAGTCGACAGGGAAACACCATATATTTT. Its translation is CASSRQGNTIYF.

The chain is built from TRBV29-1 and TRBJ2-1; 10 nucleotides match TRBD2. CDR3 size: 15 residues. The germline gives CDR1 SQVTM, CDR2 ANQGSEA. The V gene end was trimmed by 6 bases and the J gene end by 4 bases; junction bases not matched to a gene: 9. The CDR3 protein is CSVLTSGPIYNEQFF. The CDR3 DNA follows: TGCAGCGTATTGACTAGCGGGCCTATTTACAATGAGCAGTTCTTC.

The CDR3 DNA reads TGTGCCAGTAGTATAGGGGGGACAGTGAACACTGAAGCTTTCTTT. This sequence encodes CASSIGGTVNTEAFF. This sequence joins TRBV19 and TRBJ1-1; TRBD1 matches at 7 bases. V shed 1 base and J 0 bases; nucleotides not matched to a gene: 2. The CDR3 contains 15 residues. Germline V gives CDR1 LNHDA, CDR2 SQIVND (reference sequence).

The CDR3: CASSPQLGGANYGYTF. CDR3 bases: TGTGCCAGCAGTCCTCAACTGGGTGGAGCTAACTATGGCTACACCTTC. The chain couples TRBV27 to TRBJ1-2; D is ambiguous. V lost 5 bases and J 0 bases, leaving 16 bases between the germline ends. In germline, CDR1 is MNHEY, CDR2 SMNVEV (reference sequence). The CDR3 length is 16 residues.

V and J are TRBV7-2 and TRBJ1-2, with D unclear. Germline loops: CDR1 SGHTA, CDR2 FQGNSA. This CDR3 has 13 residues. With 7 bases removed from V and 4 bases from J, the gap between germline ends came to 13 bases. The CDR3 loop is CASTLWGGYGYTF. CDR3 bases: TGTGCCAGCACCCTGTGGGGAGGCTATGGCTACACCTTC.

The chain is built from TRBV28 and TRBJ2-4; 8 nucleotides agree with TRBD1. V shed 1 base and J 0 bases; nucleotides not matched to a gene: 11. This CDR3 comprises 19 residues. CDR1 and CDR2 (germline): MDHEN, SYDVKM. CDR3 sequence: CASSLSPLGQGLAKNIQYF. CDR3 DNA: TGTGCCAGCAGTTTATCCCCCCTCGGACAGGGACTAGCCAAAAACATTCAGTACTTC.

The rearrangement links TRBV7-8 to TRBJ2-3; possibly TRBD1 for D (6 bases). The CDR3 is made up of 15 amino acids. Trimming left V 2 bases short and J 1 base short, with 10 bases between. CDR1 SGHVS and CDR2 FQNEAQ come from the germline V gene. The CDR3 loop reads CASSLNRVRTDTQYF. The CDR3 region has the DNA TGTGCCAGCAGCTTAAACAGGGTTCGCACAGATACGCAGTATTTT.

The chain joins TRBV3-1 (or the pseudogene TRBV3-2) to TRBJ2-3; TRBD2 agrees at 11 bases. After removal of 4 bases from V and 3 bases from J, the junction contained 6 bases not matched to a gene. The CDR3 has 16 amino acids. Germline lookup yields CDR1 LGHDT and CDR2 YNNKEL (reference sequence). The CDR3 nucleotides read TGTGCCAGCAGCCCAGGGGCTAGCGGGGGGACAGATACGCAGTATTTT. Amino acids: CASSPGASGGTDTQYF.

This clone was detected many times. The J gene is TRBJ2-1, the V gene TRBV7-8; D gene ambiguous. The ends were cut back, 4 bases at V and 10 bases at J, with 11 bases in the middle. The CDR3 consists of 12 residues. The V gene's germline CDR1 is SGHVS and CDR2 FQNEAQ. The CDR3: CASSSRSREQFF. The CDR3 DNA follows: TGTGCCAGCAGCTCCCGGTCGAGGGAGCAGTTCTTC.

The CDR3 region is CASSPGDGGTGNTIYF. CDR3 nucleotides: TGTGCCAGCTCACCAGGAGACGGAGGAACTGGAAACACCATATATTTT. The rearrangement joins TRBV18 to TRBJ1-3, with D unresolved. Looked up from germline, CDR1 is KGHSH and CDR2 is LQKENI. This CDR3 is 16 amino acids long. V dropped 2 bases and J dropped 2 bases, with 13 bases sitting between them.

In nucleotides, the CDR3 is TGCGCCAGCAGCTCACAGCCCCACGGTGAAAAACTGTTTTTT. This codes for CASSSQPHGEKLFF. This rearrangement joins TRBV5-1 to TRBJ1-4; D call uncertain. Germline CDR1 and CDR2: SGHRS and YFSETQ. V lost 3 bases and J lost 7, with 13 bases in between. CDR3 length: 14 residues.

Here the CDR3 reads CASSSGRGSGNTIYF. CDR3 in DNA: TGTGCCAGCAGCTCCGGACGGGGCTCTGGAAACACCATATATTTT. The V gene is TRBV7-2, the J gene TRBJ1-3, with D unresolved. Germline V gene sequence: CDR1 SGHTA, CDR2 FQGNSA. The V gene lost 4 bases and the J gene lost 0 bases, with 10 bases spanning the gap. CDR3 size: 15 residues.

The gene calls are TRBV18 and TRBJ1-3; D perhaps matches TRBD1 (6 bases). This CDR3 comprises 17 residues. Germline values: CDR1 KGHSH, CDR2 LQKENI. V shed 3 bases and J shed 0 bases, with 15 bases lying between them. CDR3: CASSPTRDNYSGNTIYF. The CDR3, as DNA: TGTGCCAGCTCACCTACAAGGGACAACTACTCTGGAAACACCATATATTTT.

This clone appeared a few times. The CDR3 sequence: CSASLEGVATQYF. For the CDR3, the DNA is TGCAGTGCTAGTTTAGAGGGAGTGGCTACGCAGTATTTT. The J gene is TRBJ2-3, the V gene TRBV20-1, with D possibly TRBD2 on 5 matching bases. V shed 3 bases and J shed 8 bases, with 15 bases lying between them. The CDR3 consists of 13 residues. Germline V lookup: CDR1 DFQATT, CDR2 SNEGSKA (reference sequence).

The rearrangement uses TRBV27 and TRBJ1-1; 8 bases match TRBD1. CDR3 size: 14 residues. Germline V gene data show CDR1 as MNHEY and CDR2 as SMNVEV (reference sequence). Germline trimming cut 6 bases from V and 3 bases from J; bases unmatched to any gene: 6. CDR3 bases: TGTGCCAGCAGCAGGGGCAGGGGGCACACTGAAGCTTTCTTT. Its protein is CASSRGRGHTEAFF.